This T cell receptor beta chain stems from a study of blood T cell repertoires in COVID-19. Only in-frame clones appear in the TCRdb table, and some are missing; sequencing was by immunoSEQ multiplex PCR. The sample lists some 200,000 clones; approximately 75% were seen once. CDR3 length equals 13 residues. V lost 3 bases and J lost 3, with 9 bases in between. The germline CDR1 and CDR2 sequences are SNHLY and FYNNEI. As for this clone: The same CDR3 also results from other DNA sequences found in this sample.

This chain uses TRBV2 with TRBJ2-7, with unresolved D. Sequencing was done on a sample of PBMCs or T cells enriched from blood (not recorded which). This clonotype was sampled from a man in his forties who had recovered from COVID-19. The DNA of the CDR3 is TGTGCCAGCAGTGAGGCTCGAAACTACGAGCAGTACTTC. Translating gives CASSEARNYEQYF.